The 20 T cell receptor beta chains in this list originate from one sample, sequenced in a study of tumor and adjacent non-tumor tissue in lung cancer. This sample's RNA came from whole unsorted tissue. Three rounds of nested PCR, following a modified ARM-PCR protocol, produced the TCRbeta library. From the multiplex PCR reads, TCRdb called clonotypes with MiXCR, one entry per CDR3 protein. The table includes about 68,000 distinct CDR3 sequences, about 61% detected once. Sequenced: lung tumor tissue. The origin of the receptors is a man between 50 and 59 years old with non-small cell lung cancer.

Worth noting for this clonotype: The conserved phenylalanine or tryptophan normally closing the CDR3 is absent here, so this likely arose from a read error. The chain carries TRBV6-1 and TRBJ2-7, with D possibly TRBD2 on 6 matching bases. Germline V gene sequence: CDR1 MNHNS, CDR2 SASEGT. The CDR3 runs 13 residues. The CDR3 DNA follows: TGTGTCAGTCCGGGAGTCACCTCCTACGAGCAGTACCTC. Residues: CVSPGVTSYEQYL.

Concerning this clonotype: Relative to the germline gene, one junction end is altered; a read error may explain this. This chain joins TRBV29-1 and TRBJ1-2; no firm D call. This CDR3 contains 13 residues. From germline, CDR1 is SQVTM and CDR2 ANQGSEA. In DNA, the CDR3 is TGCAGGGTTGAAGCGTGGCAGGACCTTTGCTACACCTTC. The encoded protein is CRVEAWQDLCYTF.

This clonotype was picked up a small number of times. Likely a read error: the CDR3 ends without its conserved phenylalanine or tryptophan. CDR3 nucleotide sequence: TGCAGTGTTACAGGGGGCGTGGAGCAGTACCTC. Its translation: CSVTGGVEQYL. The V gene is TRBV29-1, the J gene TRBJ2-7; 9 bases are a match to TRBD1. CDR3 length equals 11 residues. CDR1 and CDR2 (germline): SQVTM, ANQGSEA.

Worth noting for this clonotype: A read error may produce the germline difference seen at one junction end. This sequence joins TRBV6-1 and TRBJ2-3; no definite D call. The CDR3 is 14 amino acids. Germline V gene sequence: CDR1 MNHNS, CDR2 SASEGT. The CDR3 DNA sequence: TGTACCAGCAGTAGGGTATTCAGCACAGATACGCAGTATTTT. It is translated as CTSSRVFSTDTQYF.

To note about this clonotype: The conserved phenylalanine or tryptophan normally closing the CDR3 is absent here, so this likely arose from a read error. The chain is built from TRBV6-5 and TRBJ2-3; no clear D. This CDR3 is built from 13 residues. V was clipped by 4 bases and J by 5 bases, with 10 bases between them. CDR1 and CDR2 from the germline V gene are MNHEY and SVGAGI. The CDR3 spells CASSCLVGDTQYC. The CDR3 nucleotides read TGTGCCAGCAGTTGCCTCGTGGGAGATACGCAGTATTGT.

V gene TRBV10-2 combines with J gene TRBJ2-3; weak D call: TRBD2 (5 bases). Trimming shortened V by 7 bases and J by 9 bases, and 17 bases separated the two germline ends. The CDR3 is made up of 13 amino acids. Germline V lookup: CDR1 WSHSY, CDR2 SAAADI. Here the CDR3 DNA reads TGCGCCAGCATTGCACCGGTACTAGACACGCAGTATTTT. Amino acid sequence: CASIAPVLDTQYF.

At least ten counts were recorded for this clonotype. CDR3 DNA sequence: TGTGCCAGCAGTTACTCGGACTATGGCTACACCTTC. Translating it yields CASSYSDYGYTF. The chain joins TRBV6-6 to TRBJ1-2; D unclear. CDR1 MNHNY and CDR2 SVGAGI come from the germline V gene (reference sequence). The CDR3 length is 12 residues. V lost 0 bases and J 3 bases, leaving 2 bases between the germline ends.

In regard to this clonotype: Germline is not matched at one junction end, which may reflect a read error. The V call is TRBV29-1, the J call TRBJ2-1; the match to TRBD2 covers 12 bases. The V gene's germline CDR1 is SQVTM and CDR2 ANQGSEA. The CDR3 length is 15 residues. The CDR3: CSVEVLAGGLNEQFF. CDR3 DNA: TGTAGCGTCGAAGTTCTAGCGGGAGGGCTGAATGAGCAGTTCTTC.

This clonotype was seen ten or more times. Germline is not matched at one junction end, which may reflect a read error. The chain recombines TRBV6-5 with TRBJ1-6, with a tentative D call TRBD1 (6 bases). The CDR3 is 20 amino acids. Germline CDR1 reads MNHEY; CDR2 reads SVGAGI. The CDR3 DNA reads TGTGCCAGCAGTTATGAGGGGGGCCAGCGGGCCGGCTCCTATAATTCACCCTTCCACTTT. Translated: CASSYEGGQRAGSYNSPFHF.

In this sample, this clonotype turned up many times. The V gene is TRBV5-1, the J gene TRBJ2-3; 7 positions agree with TRBD1. CDR3 length: 15 residues. With 0 bases clipped from V and 4 bases from J, the junction kept 5 bases outside the gene matches. Germline V gene data show CDR1 as SGHRS and CDR2 as YFSETQ. CDR3 DNA: TGCGCCAGCAGCTTGGAGGGGGCCCGCGCAGATACGCAGTATTTT. Its translation is CASSLEGARADTQYF.

This clonotype was detected ten times or more. This rearrangement joins TRBV14 to TRBJ1-1; weak D call: TRBD1 (5 bases). Germline loops: CDR1 SGHDN, CDR2 FVKESK. The CDR3 extends over 13 amino acids. Trimming left V 0 bases short and J 13 bases short, with 15 bases between. The CDR3 DNA follows: TGTGCCAGCAGCCAAGAGTGGGACCGAAGGAATTTCTTT. It encodes CASSQEWDRRNFF.

The chain couples TRBV20-1 to TRBJ2-7; D remains unclear. The CDR3 is 12 residues long. From germline, CDR1 is DFQATT and CDR2 SNEGSKA (reference sequence). The CDR3 bases are TGCATTGCCAGTGGTGGTTTCAACGAGCAGTACTTC. Protein sequence: CIASGGFNEQYF.

A remark on this clonotype: The junction shows a germline mismatch at one end, possibly a read error. The V gene is TRBV20-1, the J gene TRBJ1-2, with 9 positions matching TRBD1. The germline gives CDR1 DFQATT, CDR2 SNEGSKA (reference sequence). This CDR3 region has 14 residues. CDR3 bases: TGCAGAGCTACCGGGACAGGGAATAACTATGGCTACACCTTC. Translation: CRATGTGNNYGYTF.

As regards this clonotype: A junction end diverges from the germline sequence, so it may reflect a read error. The chain is built from TRBV7-8 and TRBJ2-3, with TRBD2 identical over 7 bases. This CDR3 is 19 amino acids long. Germline V gene sequence: CDR1 SGHVS, CDR2 FQNEAQ. In nucleotides, the CDR3 is TGTGTCAGCAGCTTAGTTCCTAGCGGCCCAATAGACCACACAGATACGCAGTATTTT. Translating gives CVSSLVPSGPIDHTDTQYF.

This clonotype was detected many times. The chain couples TRBV30 to TRBJ1-2; the D is unclear. The germline V gene has CDR1 GTSNPN and CDR2 SVGIG (reference sequence). The CDR3 is 11 residues long. Trimming cost V 2 bases and J 7 bases, with 8 bases left between them. The CDR3 sequence is CAWSSGVGYTF. CDR3 bases: TGTGCCTGGAGTTCTGGGGTTGGCTACACCTTC.

This clonotype appeared many times. In DNA form, the CDR3 reads TGTGCCATCAGTCCTTTCGGGACAGGGAAAGGAGCTTTCTTT. This sequence encodes CAISPFGTGKGAFF. V usage is TRBV10-3 and J usage is TRBJ1-1; TRBD1 aligns across 9 bases. Germline V CDR1 and CDR2: ENHRY, SYGVKD. This CDR3 is built from 14 residues. Trimming cost V 5 bases and J 10 bases; bases outside gene matches: 11.

This clonotype was seen a handful of times. The V call is TRBV28, the J call TRBJ1-5; D unclear. Germline assignment: CDR1 MDHEN and CDR2 SYDVKM. Trimming removed 7 bases at V and 7 bases at J, with 17 bases between. The CDR3 is 14 residues long. The CDR3 loop is CASTRVQQDQPQHF. CDR3 DNA sequence: TGTGCCAGCACGCGGGTACAGCAAGACCAGCCCCAGCATTTT.

The J gene is TRBJ2-1, the V gene TRBV20-1; 9 nucleotides align to TRBD1. V shed 5 bases and J 8 bases; nucleotides not matched to a gene: 10. CDR1 and CDR2 (germline): DFQATT, SNEGSKA (reference sequence). The CDR3 spans 14 residues. In DNA form, the CDR3 reads TGCAGTGCTTCCGGGACAGGGTTGGGAGATGAGCAGTTCTTC. Encoded protein: CSASGTGLGDEQFF.

A note on this clonotype: The junction does not match germline at one end; this may be a read error. The V call is TRBV27, the J call TRBJ2-1, with a possible D match to TRBD2 (6 bases). CDR1 and CDR2 (germline): MNHEY, SMNVEV (reference sequence). This CDR3 comprises 14 residues. CDR3 loop: CASGFHREFNEQFF. CDR3 nucleotides: TGTGCCAGCGGTTTTCACCGGGAGTTCAATGAGCAGTTCTTC.

This clonotype was counted a few times. The CDR3 loop is CASRTGGGNQPQHF. CDR3 coding DNA: TGTGCCAGCAGGACAGGGGGCGGCAATCAGCCCCAGCATTTT. This chain joins TRBV28 and TRBJ1-5; 10 positions match TRBD1. Unmatched junction bases numbered 1, after V lost 6 bases and J lost 2 bases. This CDR3 is built from 14 residues. Germline CDR1 and CDR2: MDHEN and SYDVKM. The variable domain in full, with the rest retrieved from reference TRBV28 and TRBJ1-5, is DVKVTQSSRYLVKRTGEKVFLECVQDMDHENMFWYRQDPGLGLRLIYFSYDVKMKEKGDIPEGYSVSREKKERFSLILESASTNQTSMYLCASRTGGGNQPQHFGDGTRLSIL.